These 10 T cell receptor beta chains were all obtained from the same sample, sequenced in a study of OX40 agonist ivuxolimab in advanced cancers. The assay was immunoSEQ multiplex PCR, and TCRdb's table has in-frame clones only and misses some. The sample comprises 65,000 to 85,000 clones, approximately 86% of which are singletons, and under 3% rests with the top ten. The sample in question was CD4+ or CD8+ T cells sorted from blood, obtained in a trial of the OX40 agonist ivuxolimab. These TCRs come from an adult with an advanced solid tumor such as melanoma, head and neck, liver or kidney cancer.

J is TRBJ2-2 and V is TRBV9; 9 bases map to TRBD2. This CDR3 has 17 residues. V dropped 4 bases and J dropped 6; count of bases not matched to a gene: 13. Per germline, CDR1 SGDLS and CDR2 YYNGEE. The CDR3 protein is CASSLIPGLAQSGELFF. DNA of the CDR3: TGTGCCAGCAGCCTAATCCCGGGACTAGCCCAATCCGGGGAGCTGTTTTTT.

The chain links TRBV19 to TRBJ1-1; no clear D. There are 15 residues in the CDR3. V lost 2 bases and J lost 1, with 11 bases in between. CDR1 and CDR2 from the germline V gene are LNHDA and SQIVND (reference sequence). DNA for the CDR3: TGTGCCAGTAGTATACTTGGCAGCCCGAACACTGAAGCTTTCTTT. Its translation: CASSILGSPNTEAFF.

The chain links TRBV7-9 to TRBJ1-1; D is ambiguous. The germline CDR1 and CDR2 sequences are SEHNR and FQNEAQ (reference sequence). This CDR3 has 12 amino acids. Trimming stripped 6 bases from V and 8 bases from J, with 13 bases between. CDR3: CASSLSGREAFF. CDR3 in DNA: TGTGCCAGCAGTCTCAGTGGACGGGAAGCTTTCTTT.

The J gene is TRBJ2-7, the V gene TRBV10-1, with D possibly matching TRBD1 (5 bases). CDR3 length: 16 residues. Germline V gene lookup returns CDR1 WNHNN and CDR2 SYGVQD (reference sequence). V was shortened by 0 bases and J by 3 bases, with 15 bases between the two germline ends. In nucleotides, the CDR3 is TGCGCCAGCAGTGAGTCCTGCCAGGGTAACGACTACGAGCAGTACTTC. Translated, it gives CASSESCQGNDYEQYF.

To note about this clone: Other DNA sequences in the same sample also yield this CDR3. The J gene is TRBJ1-6, the V gene TRBV5-1; 10 bases align to TRBD1. Trimming took 4 bases from V and 7 from J; bases not matched to a gene: 5. The CDR3 is 15 residues long. Per the germline V gene, CDR1 is SGHRS and CDR2 is YFSETQ. CDR3 sequence reads: CASSLGTGVNSPLHF. CDR3 DNA sequence: TGCGCCAGCAGCCTAGGGACAGGGGTCAATTCACCCCTCCACTTT.

The chain has TRBV10-3 and TRBJ2-3; D might be TRBD1 (6 bases). Germline CDR1 is ENHRY and CDR2 is SYGVKD. The CDR3 covers 14 residues. V gave up 0 bases and J gave up 6 bases, with 10 bases separating them. This chain's CDR3 is CAISESGGPDTQYF. Here the CDR3 DNA reads TGTGCCATCAGTGAGTCAGGGGGTCCGGATACGCAGTATTTT.

This chain joins TRBV25-1 and TRBJ2-5; a possible D gene is TRBD2 (6 bases). The length of the CDR3 is 16 residues. Per germline, CDR1 MGHDK and CDR2 SYGVNS. Trimming removed 2 bases at V and 3 bases at J, with 16 bases between. The CDR3 protein is CASSETLPGGKETQYF. CDR3 bases: TGTGCCAGCAGTGAAACCCTCCCTGGAGGGAAAGAGACCCAGTACTTC.

V usage is TRBV7-3 and J usage is TRBJ2-5; a weak D match, TRBD2 (5 bases). Trimming removed 4 bases at V and 3 bases at J, with 9 bases between. The germline V gene has CDR1 SGHTA and CDR2 FQGTGA. This CDR3 has 13 residues. The CDR3 sequence is CASSSTREETQYF. The CDR3, as DNA: TGTGCCAGCAGCTCCACTAGGGAAGAGACCCAGTACTTC. Full variable domain (remainder filled in from reference TRBV7-3 and TRBJ2-5): GAGVSQTPSNKVTEKGKYVELRCDPISGHTALYWYRQSLGQGPEFLIYFQGTGAADDSGLPNDRFFAVRPEGSVSTLKIQRTERGDSAVYLCASSSTREETQYFGPGTRLLVL.

In nucleotides, the CDR3 is TGCGCCAGCAGCGCAGGGACACCTGACACTGAAGCTTTCTTT. Translation: CASSAGTPDTEAFF. The rearrangement joins TRBV5-1 to TRBJ1-1, with D possibly TRBD1 on 6 matching bases. The CDR3 spans 14 residues. Trimming took off 4 bases at V and 3 bases at J, with 13 bases between the two ends. In germline, CDR1 is SGHRS, CDR2 YFSETQ.

Turning to this clone: The junction does not match germline at one end; this may be a read error. The V gene is TRBV6-1, the J gene TRBJ2-5, with 10 positions matching TRBD1. This CDR3 is built from 15 residues. Looked up from germline, CDR1 is MNHNS and CDR2 is SASEGT. CDR3 residues: CASSEDRGREETQYF. Written as DNA, the CDR3 is TGTGCCAGCAGCGAAGACAGGGGGCGCGAGGAGACCCAGTACTTC.